Included here is one T cell receptor (beta chain) sequence, with context. The data were obtained in a study of T cell changes during pregnancy in multiple sclerosis. V gave up 3 bases and J gave up 4 bases, with 8 bases separating them. In germline, CDR1 is MDHEN, CDR2 SYDVKM. This CDR3 contains 13 residues. Method: immunoSEQ multiplex PCR; TCRdb's copy keeps in-frame clones and lacks some. The sample lists 100,000 or so clones, approximately 92% seen once, with around 3% in the top ten. Sequences were derived from peripheral blood, sampled in the second trimester of pregnancy. The rearrangement links TRBV28 to TRBJ2-3; D not certain. This clonotype originated in a female donor with multiple sclerosis, enrolled in a pregnancy study. The DNA for the CDR3 is TGTGCCAGCAGTTTTCAGTACCCAGATACGCAGTATTTT. Translation gives CASSFQYPDTQYF.